Following are 5 T cell receptor beta chains from one sample sequenced in a study of T cells in Graves' hyperthyroidism and ophthalmopathy. Amplified TCR beta CDR3 regions derived from RNA transcripts. Using the HTBI primer set, a first-round RT-PCR was run on the TCR CDR3. TCRdb fed the multiplex PCR reads into MiXCR, producing one record per CDR3 protein. The profile shows around 300,000 distinct CDR3 sequences, around 14% of them singletons. Sequenced sample: blood. The receptors here all came from a woman younger than 45 with Graves' hyperthyroidism.

The V gene is TRBV4-3, the J gene TRBJ2-7; TRBD1 matches at 8 bases. CDR1 and CDR2 from the germline V gene are LGHNA and YSLEER. This CDR3 contains 15 residues. V shed 1 base and J 6 bases; nucleotides not matched to a gene: 8. CDR3 protein: CASSQGTGSIGEQYF. The DNA for the CDR3 is TGCGCCAGCAGCCAAGGGACAGGGTCCATCGGCGAGCAGTACTTC.

The chain couples TRBV20-1 to TRBJ2-7; 8 nucleotides line up with TRBD2. With V trimmed by 8 bases and J by 5 bases, 14 bases remained unmatched. Germline CDR1 DFQATT, CDR2 SNEGSKA (reference sequence). The CDR3 is made up of 14 amino acids. The CDR3 loop reads CSTPRPGGPNEQYF. The CDR3 nucleotides read TGCAGTACCCCGAGACCGGGAGGGCCGAACGAGCAGTACTTC.

This clonotype came up many times. The gene calls are TRBV11-2 and TRBJ2-5; tentative D call: TRBD1 (6 bases). The germline V and J ends were trimmed by 7 bases and 5 bases, with 14 bases remaining between them. CDR1 is SGHAT and CDR2 is FQNNGV in the germline V gene. The CDR3 runs 13 residues. The CDR3 reads CASTLGAQETQYF. In DNA form, the CDR3 reads TGTGCCAGCACCCTGGGGGCTCAGGAGACCCAGTACTTC.

The chain couples TRBV9 to TRBJ2-7, with 11 bases that match TRBD1. This CDR3 is built from 14 residues. Germline CDR1 is SGDLS and CDR2 is YYNGEE. J was trimmed by 3 bases and V by 7 bases; bases with no gene match: 6. The CDR3 bases are TGTGCCAGCGAGGCGGGACAGGGGGTCTACGAGCAGTACTTC. Residues: CASEAGQGVYEQYF. The full variable domain, in which reference TRBV9 and TRBJ2-7 provide the parts outside the CDR3, is DSGVTQTPKHLITATGQRVTLRCSPRSGDLSVYWYQQSLDQGLQFLIQYYNGEERAKGNILERFSAQQFPDLHSELNLSSLELGDSALYFCASEAGQGVYEQYFGPGTRLTVT.

This clonotype was detected ten times or more. The V and J genes are TRBV20-1 and TRBJ2-7, with D possibly being TRBD2 (5 bases). Trimming pared 5 bases from V and 2 bases from J, leaving 13 bases between. CDR3 length equals 13 residues. CDR1 is DFQATT and CDR2 is SNEGSKA in the germline V gene (reference sequence). The CDR3 loop reads CSAPRAGTYEQYF. The DNA of the CDR3 is TGCAGTGCTCCGAGGGCTGGCACCTACGAGCAGTACTTC.